The text below deals with one TCR beta chain. The antigen is not known. This entry belongs to a study of OX40 agonist ivuxolimab in advanced cancers. The CDR3 covers 14 residues. Trimming shortened V by 5 bases and J by 2 bases, and 11 bases separated the two germline ends. In germline, CDR1 is SEHNR, CDR2 FQNEAQ (reference sequence). Study-wide results and limits: Near-lowest levels of clonal expansion characterized partial responders at 0.1-3.0 mg/kg.

Clones were read by immunoSEQ multiplex PCR, and TCRdb kept only the in-frame ones, dropping some. The top ten clones hold 3.5% to 6% of a sample with around 78,000 clones, over 70% of them seen once. This receptor was identified in an adult with an advanced solid tumor such as melanoma, head and neck, liver or kidney cancer. The chain couples TRBV7-9 to TRBJ2-3; D might be TRBD2 (6 bases). The sequencing used CD4+ or CD8+ T cells sorted from blood, collected in a trial of the OX40 agonist ivuxolimab. This CDR3 reads CASSPLATTDTQYF. The CDR3 DNA sequence: TGTGCCAGCAGCCCACTAGCCACCACAGATACGCAGTATTTT.